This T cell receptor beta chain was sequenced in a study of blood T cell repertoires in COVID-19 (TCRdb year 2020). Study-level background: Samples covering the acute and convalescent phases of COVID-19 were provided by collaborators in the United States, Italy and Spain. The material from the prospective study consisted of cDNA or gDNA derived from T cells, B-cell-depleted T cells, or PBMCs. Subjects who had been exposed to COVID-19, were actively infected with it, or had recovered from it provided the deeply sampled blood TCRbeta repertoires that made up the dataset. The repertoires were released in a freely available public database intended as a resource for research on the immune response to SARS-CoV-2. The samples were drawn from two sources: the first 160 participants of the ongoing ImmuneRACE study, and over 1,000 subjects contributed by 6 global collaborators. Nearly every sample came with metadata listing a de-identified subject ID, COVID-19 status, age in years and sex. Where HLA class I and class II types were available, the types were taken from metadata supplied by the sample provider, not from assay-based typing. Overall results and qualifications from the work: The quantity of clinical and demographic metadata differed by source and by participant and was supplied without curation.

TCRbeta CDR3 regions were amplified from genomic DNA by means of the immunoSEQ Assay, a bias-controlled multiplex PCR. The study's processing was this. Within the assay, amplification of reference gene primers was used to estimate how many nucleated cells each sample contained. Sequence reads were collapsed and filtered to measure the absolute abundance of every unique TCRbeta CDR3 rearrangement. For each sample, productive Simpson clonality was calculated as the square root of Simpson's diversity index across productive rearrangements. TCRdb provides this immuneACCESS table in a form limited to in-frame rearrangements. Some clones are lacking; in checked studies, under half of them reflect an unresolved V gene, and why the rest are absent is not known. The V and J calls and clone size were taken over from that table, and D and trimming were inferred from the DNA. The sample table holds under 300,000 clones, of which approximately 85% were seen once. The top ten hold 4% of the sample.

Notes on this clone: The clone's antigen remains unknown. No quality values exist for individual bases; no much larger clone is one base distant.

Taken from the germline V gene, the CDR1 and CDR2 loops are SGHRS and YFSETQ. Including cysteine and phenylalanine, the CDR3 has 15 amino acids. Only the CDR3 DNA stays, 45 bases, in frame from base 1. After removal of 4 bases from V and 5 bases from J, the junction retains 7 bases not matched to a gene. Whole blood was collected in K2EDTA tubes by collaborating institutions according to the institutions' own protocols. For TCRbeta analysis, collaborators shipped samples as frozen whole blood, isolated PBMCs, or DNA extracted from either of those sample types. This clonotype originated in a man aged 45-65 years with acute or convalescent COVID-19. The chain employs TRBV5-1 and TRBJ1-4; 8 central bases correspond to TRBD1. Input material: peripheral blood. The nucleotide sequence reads TGCGCCAGCAGCCCCCTGGGGACAGGCAATGAAAAACTGTTTTTT. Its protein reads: CASSPLGTGNEKLFF.